These 23 T cell receptor beta chains were all obtained from the same sample, sequenced in a study of beta chain features in type 1 diabetes. Every bit of the isolated RNA underwent reverse transcription, so sequencing read expressed TCRB transcripts. The table came from immunoSEQ multiplex PCR; TCRdb's copy has only in-frame clones and leaves some out. The table has roughly 150,000 clones, less than 9.5% seen once. The material sequenced was central memory CD4+ T cells from blood. These receptors originate from a woman between 18 and 29 years old in good health.

This clone was seen a handful of times. The chain couples TRBV29-1 to TRBJ2-1, with D possibly being TRBD2 (6 bases). The CDR3 spans 12 residues. The V and J ends lost 6 bases and 5 bases respectively, with 11 bases between them. The germline gives CDR1 SQVTM, CDR2 ANQGSEA. CDR3 nucleotide sequence: TGCAGCGTCTCGGCGGGGAACAATGAGCAGTTCTTC. The encoded protein is CSVSAGNNEQFF.

The chain is built from TRBV5-1 and TRBJ2-2; 14 bases fit TRBD2. The CDR3 extends over 17 amino acids. The ends lost 3 bases at V and 4 bases at J; junction bases unmatched: 5. Germline CDR1 and CDR2: SGHRS and YFSETQ. In nucleotides, the CDR3 is TGCGCCAGCAGCTCCGGACTAGCGGGAGGTGGCACCGGGGAGCTGTTTTTT. Amino acids: CASSSGLAGGGTGELFF.

The chain links TRBV5-1 to TRBJ2-5; 8 nucleotides agree with TRBD1. The germline V gene encodes CDR1 SGHRS and CDR2 YFSETQ. This CDR3 has 14 residues. V dropped 0 bases and J dropped 2; count of bases not matched to a gene: 0. The CDR3 loop is CASSLGQGQETQYF. DNA of the CDR3: TGCGCCAGCAGCTTGGGACAGGGGCAAGAGACCCAGTACTTC. Looking up the rest from reference TRBV5-1 and TRBJ2-5 gives the full variable domain: KAGVTQTPRYLIKTRGQQVTLSCSPISGHRSVSWYQQTPGQGLQFLFEYFSETQRNKGNFPGRFSGRQFSNSRSEMNVSTLELGDSALYLCASSLGQGQETQYFGPGTRLLVL.

This clone has a count of ten or more. Other nucleotide sequences in the sample specify the same CDR3. The chain recombines TRBV27 with TRBJ1-1; TRBD1 matches at 9 bases. V lost 4 bases to trimming and J lost 4 bases; unmatched junction nucleotides: 1. There are 13 residues in the CDR3. Germline V CDR1 and CDR2: MNHEY, SMNVEV (reference sequence). The CDR3, as DNA: TGTGCCAGCAGTTCGGGACAGGGCACTGAAGCTTTCTTT. Its protein product is CASSSGQGTEAFF.

The V call is TRBV18, the J call TRBJ2-3; D is possibly TRBD2 (5 bases). V gave up 3 bases and J gave up 4 bases, with 14 bases separating them. This CDR3 contains 15 residues. The V gene's germline CDR1 is KGHSH and CDR2 LQKENI. The CDR3 coding sequence is TGTGCCAGCTCACCGGGAGCAGATAGCGCAGATACGCAGTATTTT. Encoded protein: CASSPGADSADTQYF.

The gene calls are TRBV5-4 and TRBJ2-5, with 13 bases fitting TRBD2. The CDR3 has 19 amino acids. Trimming removed 0 bases from V and 0 bases from J; junction bases left unmatched: 8. The germline CDR1 and CDR2 sequences are SGHNT and YYREEE (reference sequence). The CDR3 region has the DNA TGTGCCAGCAGCTTGGCCCGGACTAGCGGGAGTCATTACCAAGAGACCCAGTACTTC. Amino acid sequence: CASSLARTSGSHYQETQYF.

V usage is TRBV28 and J usage is TRBJ2-7; 7 bases are a match to TRBD1. Germline CDR1 and CDR2: MDHEN and SYDVKM. The CDR3 sequence is 15 residues long. The junction had 9 bases not matched to a gene; V was cut back by 7 bases and J by 0 bases. The CDR3 loop is CASTGSTGSSYEQYF. The CDR3, as DNA: TGTGCCAGCACCGGCTCGACAGGGAGCTCCTACGAGCAGTACTTC.

This clone was seen more than once but under ten times. The gene calls are TRBV7-2 and TRBJ1-5, with D possibly matching TRBD1 (5 bases). The CDR3 is 15 residues long. Between the trimmed V and J ends, which lost 2 bases and 5 bases, there was a span of 13 bases. Germline V CDR1 and CDR2: SGHTA, FQGNSA. The CDR3 nucleotides are TGTGCCAGCAGCTTATTCCAGGGTCCGGATCAGCCCCAGCATTTT. Translated, it gives CASSLFQGPDQPQHF. The entire variable domain, with the rest obtained from reference TRBV7-2 and TRBJ1-5, is as follows: GAGVSQSPSNKVTEKGKDVELRCDPISGHTALYWYRQSLGQGLEFLIYFQGNSAPDKSGLPSDRFSAERTGGSVSTLTIQRTQQEDSAVYLCASSLFQGPDQPQHFGDGTRLSIL.

The table lists this clone with many counts. The J gene is TRBJ2-7, the V gene TRBV19; 7 nucleotides agree with TRBD2. Germline V gene lookup returns CDR1 LNHDA and CDR2 SQIVND (reference sequence). This CDR3 has 16 residues. V dropped 6 bases and J dropped 4; count of bases not matched to a gene: 15. CDR3 bases: TGTGCCAGTAGCCGAGGGCGGGAGCGGCCCCCTTACGAGCAGTACTTC. It translates to CASSRGRERPPYEQYF.

This clone was seen a handful of times. This rearrangement joins TRBV5-1 to TRBJ2-5; D may be TRBD1 (6 bases). V was pared by 3 bases and J by 2 bases, with 14 bases between. The germline V gene has CDR1 SGHRS and CDR2 YFSETQ. This CDR3 has 15 amino acids. CDR3 nucleotides: TGCGCCAGCAGCTCCAGCCCCGGGACACAAGAGACCCAGTACTTC. It codes for CASSSSPGTQETQYF.

This clone was seen a handful of times. The CDR3 loop is CASSLTGTTYNEQFF. The CDR3 DNA is TGTGCCAGCAGCCTTACCGGGACTACCTACAATGAGCAGTTCTTC. The J gene is TRBJ2-1, the V gene TRBV5-8; 7 bases align to TRBD2. In germline, CDR1 is SGHTS, CDR2 YDEGEE. The CDR3 has 15 amino acids. The J segment lost 2 bases and the V segment lost 4 bases, leaving 6 bases of the junction unmatched.

The gene calls are TRBV30 and TRBJ1-5; 7 positions match TRBD1. After removal of 1 base from V and 7 bases from J, the junction contained 7 bases not matched to a gene. Germline CDR1 GTSNPN, CDR2 SVGIG (reference sequence). There are 14 residues in the CDR3. The CDR3 nucleotides read TGTGCCTGGAGTGGACAGGGCAAGCTGCAGCCCCAGCATTTT. Its translation is CAWSGQGKLQPQHF. Combining the CDR3 with reference TRBV30 and TRBJ1-5 gives the whole variable domain SQTIHQWPATLVQPVGSPLSLECTVEGTSNPNLYWYRQAAGRGLQLLFYSVGIGQISSEVPQNLSASRPQDRQFILSSKKLLLSDSGFYLCAWSGQGKLQPQHFGDGTRLSIL.

This clone was seen ten or more times. The V and J genes are TRBV28 and TRBJ2-5, with D unclear. The CDR3 is 12 residues long. Per germline, CDR1 MDHEN and CDR2 SYDVKM. The V end lost 7 bases, the J end lost 7 bases, and 13 bases lay between the germline ends. The CDR3 sequence is CASMVSLGTQYF. Here the CDR3 DNA reads TGTGCCAGCATGGTTAGCCTGGGGACCCAGTACTTC.

CDR3: CASSRLADETQYF. In nucleotides, the CDR3 is TGCGCCAGCAGCAGGTTAGCAGATGAGACCCAGTACTTC. The J gene is TRBJ2-5, the V gene TRBV4-3; no reliable D call. Germline V lookup: CDR1 LGHNA, CDR2 YSLEER. Trimming removed 5 bases from V and 5 bases from J, with 12 bases in between. The CDR3 is 13 amino acids.

The rearrangement joins TRBV18 to TRBJ1-2; no firm D call. The V and J ends lost 3 bases and 11 bases respectively, with 13 bases between them. Germline loops: CDR1 KGHSH, CDR2 LQKENI. CDR3 length: 12 amino acids. The CDR3 is CASSPSTGFYTF. In DNA, the CDR3 is TGTGCCAGCTCACCCTCAACGGGATTTTACACCTTC.

The chain employs TRBV6-1 and TRBJ2-7; TRBD2 matches 10 bases. The V gene's germline CDR1 is MNHNS and CDR2 SASEGT. The CDR3 contains 14 residues. V lost 5 bases and J lost 0; bases outside the gene matches: 1. As DNA, the CDR3 is TGTGCCAGCAGTCGGACTAGCGGCTCCTACGAGCAGTACTTC. Its protein is CASSRTSGSYEQYF.

The chain carries TRBV5-4 and TRBJ2-5, with a possible D match to TRBD1 (5 bases). The V and J ends lost 0 bases and 3 bases respectively, with 9 bases between them. The germline gives CDR1 SGHNT, CDR2 YYREEE (reference sequence). The CDR3 spans 14 residues. CDR3: CASSLDPREETQYF. In DNA form, the CDR3 reads TGTGCCAGCAGCTTGGACCCCAGGGAAGAGACCCAGTACTTC.

This clone was counted only a few times. The chain recombines TRBV4-3 with TRBJ2-5; D remains unclear. CDR1 and CDR2 from the germline V gene are LGHNA and YSLEER. There are 15 residues in the CDR3. Trimming removed 2 bases at V and 1 base at J, with 11 bases between. CDR3 protein: CASSQQTVFQETQYF. CDR3 bases: TGCGCCAGCAGCCAACAAACAGTGTTCCAAGAGACCCAGTACTTC.

The rearrangement uses TRBV7-2 and TRBJ2-1; 8 nucleotides line up with TRBD2. Trimming at V came to 1 base and at J to 9 bases, leaving 5 bases not matched to a gene. CDR3 length equals 14 residues. Germline values: CDR1 SGHTA, CDR2 FQGNSA. The CDR3 region has the DNA TGTGCCAGCAGCTTAGTCGAACGGGGGGGTGAGCAGTTCTTC. This translates into CASSLVERGGEQFF.

This clone was counted a few times. CDR3 in DNA: TGTGCCAGCAGCTATGAAACAGGGCATCCCTACGAGCAGTACTTC. Protein: CASSYETGHPYEQYF. The chain links TRBV6-5 to TRBJ2-7; a possible D gene is TRBD1 (6 bases). The CDR3 contains 15 residues. The germline V gene has CDR1 MNHEY and CDR2 SVGAGI. V was clipped by 6 bases and J by 2 bases, with 17 bases between them.

This clone appeared a few times. Here the CDR3 DNA reads TGTGCCTGGAGCCCAGGGGTTTTCTACGAGCAGTACTTC. The encoded protein is CAWSPGVFYEQYF. This rearrangement joins TRBV30 to TRBJ2-7; possible D gene TRBD1, 6 bases. This CDR3 is 13 amino acids long. The V gene's germline CDR1 is GTSNPN and CDR2 SVGIG (reference sequence). Trimming cost V 3 bases and J 3 bases, with 12 bases left between them.

Ten or more counts support this clone. The chain couples TRBV6-6 to TRBJ2-7; 10 bases map to TRBD1. The V and J ends lost 6 bases and 6 bases, in that order; junction bases with no gene match: 5. Per the germline V gene, CDR1 is MNHNY and CDR2 is SVGAGI (reference sequence). The CDR3 sequence is 13 residues long. The chain's CDR3 is CASRRGQGREQYF. The CDR3, as DNA: TGTGCCAGCAGGCGGGGACAGGGGCGCGAGCAGTACTTC.

This clone was observed a handful of times. The rearrangement uses TRBV5-4 and TRBJ2-3; TRBD2 is a possible D gene (6 bases). V was trimmed by 5 bases and J by 2 bases, leaving 12 bases between them. The CDR3 covers 14 residues. Per germline, CDR1 SGHNT and CDR2 YYREEE (reference sequence). Here the CDR3 DNA reads TGTGCCAGCAGACCGGGACTGATCACAGATACGCAGTATTTT. This sequence encodes CASRPGLITDTQYF.